The 27 T cell receptor beta chains listed next were all sequenced from one sample in a study of OX40 agonist ivuxolimab in advanced cancers. Library generation was performed with the immunoSEQ multiplex PCR assay. Entries here come from immuneACCESS through TCRdb and include only in-frame sequences with V and J called. Some clones fail to appear in such tables; in the studies checked, an unresolved V gene covers under half of the shortfall, and the cause of the remainder is unknown. The sample table lists about 22,000 clones, about 85% of them with a count of one. Jointly, the top ten make up around 25% of the sample. Sequencing used CD4+ or CD8+ T cells sorted from blood, obtained in a trial of the OX40 agonist ivuxolimab. These TCRs come from an adult with an advanced solid tumor such as melanoma, head and neck, liver or kidney cancer.

The chain links TRBV30 to TRBJ1-2, with unresolved D. Germline V gives CDR1 GTSNPN, CDR2 SVGIG (reference sequence). This CDR3 region has 9 residues. V shed 4 bases and J shed 8 bases, with 5 bases lying between them. The CDR3 spells CAWTGGYTF. The CDR3 DNA reads TGTGCCTGGACTGGAGGCTACACCTTC.

This clone was counted between two and nine times. The V call is TRBV9, the J call TRBJ2-7; D is undetermined. The CDR3 extends over 15 amino acids. CDR1 and CDR2 from the germline V gene are SGDLS and YYNGEE. V gave up 0 bases and J gave up 4 bases, with 14 bases separating them. Here the CDR3 reads CASSVGIGMEYEQYF. The CDR3 region has the DNA TGTGCCAGCAGCGTAGGAATAGGGATGGAGTACGAGCAGTACTTC.

This clone is labeled as medium-sized. CDR3 sequence (DNA): TGTGCCAGCAGCGGAGGCATTGGTGCAGAGACCCAGTACTTC. Its translation is CASSGGIGAETQYF. The J gene is TRBJ2-5, the V gene TRBV11-3; maybe TRBD2 (5 bases). CDR1 is SGHNT and CDR2 is YENEEA in the germline V gene. The CDR3 length is 14 residues. The V end was cut by 5 bases, the J end by 4 bases, with 14 bases between.

The chain combines TRBV7-9 with TRBJ2-7; TRBD1 aligns across 7 bases. The CDR3 sequence is 14 residues long. The trim removed 1 base at V and 3 bases at J, leaving 3 bases unmatched. Germline V lookup: CDR1 SEHNR, CDR2 FQNEAQ (reference sequence). The CDR3 loop reads CASSLGGQNYEQYF. The DNA for the CDR3 is TGTGCCAGCAGCTTAGGGGGACAGAACTACGAGCAGTACTTC.

V is TRBV11-2 and J is TRBJ1-2; D is possibly TRBD1 (5 bases). Trimming took 1 base from V and 4 from J, leaving 10 bases between them. The CDR3 consists of 14 residues. Germline lookup yields CDR1 SGHAT and CDR2 FQNNGV. In nucleotides, the CDR3 is TGTGCCAGCAGCTTAGCCTTCAGGGCCTATGGCTACACCTTC. Its translation is CASSLAFRAYGYTF.

The CDR3 sequence: CASSASSGSEQFF. DNA of the CDR3: TGTGCCAGCAGCGCCTCTAGCGGTAGTGAGCAGTTCTTC. V gene TRBV13 combines with J gene TRBJ2-1; 7 nucleotides line up with TRBD2. Germline V lookup: CDR1 PRHDT, CDR2 FYEKMQ (reference sequence). CDR3 length equals 13 residues. The junction had 7 bases not matched to a gene; V was cut back by 5 bases and J by 9 bases.

The chain has TRBV9 and TRBJ1-1; TRBD1 is a possible D gene (5 bases). The CDR3 spans 13 residues. Trimming took 3 bases from V and 5 from J, leaving 11 bases between them. Germline V gene lookup returns CDR1 SGDLS and CDR2 YYNGEE. The CDR3 DNA sequence: TGTGCCAGCAGCGGGGGGGTATGGACTGAAGCTTTCTTT. It specifies CASSGGVWTEAFF.

The chain recombines TRBV30 with TRBJ1-2; D is unresolved. Trimming shortened V by 4 bases and J by 0 bases, and 15 bases separated the two germline ends. This CDR3 comprises 15 residues. The germline V gene has CDR1 GTSNPN and CDR2 SVGIG (reference sequence). The CDR3 DNA follows: TGTGCCTGGAACGTCTTGAAAGCTTCTAACTATGGCTACACCTTC. Protein sequence: CAWNVLKASNYGYTF.

V and J are TRBV27 and TRBJ2-7; TRBD2 aligns across 8 bases. This CDR3 comprises 16 residues. V lost 5 bases to trimming and J lost 6 bases; unmatched junction nucleotides: 15. Germline values: CDR1 MNHEY, CDR2 SMNVEV (reference sequence). The CDR3 DNA is TGTGCCAGCAGTCCCCGGGGGGGAGGAGATCAAGGCGAGCAGTACTTC. The encoded protein is CASSPRGGGDQGEQYF.

The DNA of the CDR3 is TGTGCCAGCAGCTCATACCCAGCGGGAGGGTACCAAGAGACCCAGTACTTC. This sequence encodes CASSSYPAGGYQETQYF. The chain combines TRBV7-2 with TRBJ2-5; TRBD2 matches at 10 bases. The length of the CDR3 is 17 residues. Germline V gives CDR1 SGHTA, CDR2 FQGNSA. After removal of 4 bases from V and 0 bases from J, the junction contained 8 bases not matched to a gene.

The chain joins TRBV2 to TRBJ2-2; D is uncertain. The V end was cut by 1 base, the J end by 9 bases, with 3 bases between. Germline CDR1 SNHLY, CDR2 FYNNEI. This CDR3 region has 11 residues. The DNA for the CDR3 is TGTGCCAGCAGTGAAGGTCGGGAGCTGTTTTTT. Its protein is CASSEGRELFF.

The chain combines TRBV9 with TRBJ2-1; D is uncertain. Deletions cut 4 bases from V and 7 bases from J, with 18 bases between. Germline V gene sequence: CDR1 SGDLS, CDR2 YYNGEE. The CDR3 is 15 residues long. CDR3 loop: CASSPTGLHGNEQFF. CDR3 nucleotide sequence: TGTGCCAGCAGCCCAACGGGCCTCCACGGGAATGAGCAGTTCTTC.

The chain has TRBV6-5 and TRBJ1-5; D is unclear. V lost 2 bases to trimming and J lost 6 bases, with 11 bases between them. The V gene's germline CDR1 is MNHEY and CDR2 SVGAGI. This CDR3 comprises 14 residues. This chain's CDR3 is CASSYGEGGQPQHF. CDR3 coding DNA: TGTGCCAGCAGTTACGGGGAAGGAGGTCAGCCCCAGCATTTT.

CDR3 nucleotide sequence: TGTGCCTGGAGTGTAGGCGGGGGGCAAGAGACCCAGTACTTC. Its protein product is CAWSVGGGQETQYF. The chain has TRBV30 and TRBJ2-5; the match to TRBD2 covers 8 bases. The CDR3 is 14 amino acids. V lost 0 bases and J lost 2; bases outside the gene matches: 2. From germline, CDR1 is GTSNPN and CDR2 SVGIG (reference sequence).

The genes are TRBV28 and TRBJ2-7; maybe TRBD2 (6 bases). V was clipped by 3 bases and J by 6 bases, with 12 bases between them. Germline assignment: CDR1 MDHEN and CDR2 SYDVKM. The CDR3 is made up of 13 amino acids. This chain's CDR3 is CASSLPFGGEQYF. The CDR3 nucleotides read TGTGCCAGCAGTTTGCCCTTCGGGGGCGAGCAGTACTTC.

The gene calls are TRBV11-1 and TRBJ1-1, with a possible D match to TRBD1 (5 bases). V lost 4 bases, J lost 6 bases, and 18 bases lay in between. The CDR3 extends over 15 amino acids. Per the germline V gene, CDR1 is SGHAT and CDR2 is FQDESV (reference sequence). The CDR3 DNA follows: TGTGCCAGCAGCTCTCTAACCGGGACCGACGCTGAAGCTTTCTTT. Amino acids: CASSSLTGTDAEAFF.

The chain recombines TRBV7-6 with TRBJ2-1; TRBD2 agrees at 8 bases. The germline gives CDR1 SGHVS, CDR2 FNYEAQ. CDR3 length: 15 amino acids. J was trimmed by 4 bases and V by 3 bases; bases with no gene match: 5. The CDR3 protein is CASSFGPSGYNEQFF. CDR3 nucleotides: TGTGCCAGCAGCTTTGGGCCTAGCGGGTACAATGAGCAGTTCTTC.

The chain uses TRBV27 and TRBJ2-7; 10 positions agree with TRBD1. CDR1 and CDR2 from the germline V gene are MNHEY and SMNVEV (reference sequence). This CDR3 spans 17 amino acids. Germline trimming cut 4 bases from V and 4 bases from J; bases unmatched to any gene: 13. The CDR3 spells CASSSQMGTGAPYEQYF. CDR3 in DNA: TGTGCCAGCAGTTCCCAAATGGGGACAGGGGCCCCGTACGAGCAGTACTTC.

The rearrangement links TRBV9 to TRBJ1-1, with D perhaps matching TRBD1 (5 bases). The germline V gene has CDR1 SGDLS and CDR2 YYNGEE. CDR3 length: 12 residues. Trimming pared 4 bases from V and 7 bases from J, leaving 11 bases between. The CDR3: CASSFAGLEAFF. CDR3 in DNA: TGTGCCAGCAGCTTCGCAGGGCTTGAAGCTTTCTTT.

The chain uses TRBV7-2 and TRBJ2-7; 14 bases match TRBD2. V lost 1 base, J lost 4 bases, and 6 bases stayed unmatched. Germline assignment: CDR1 SGHTA and CDR2 FQGNSA. CDR3 length: 17 residues. CDR3 region: CASSLGFGTSGSYEQYF. The CDR3, as DNA: TGTGCCAGCAGCTTAGGGTTCGGGACTAGCGGGAGTTACGAGCAGTACTTC. Variable domain in full (rest from reference TRBV7-2 and TRBJ2-7): GAGVSQSPSNKVTEKGKDVELRCDPISGHTALYWYRQSLGQGLEFLIYFQGNSAPDKSGLPSDRFSAERTGGSVSTLTIQRTQQEDSAVYLCASSLGFGTSGSYEQYFGPGTRLTVT.

The rearrangement joins TRBV27 to TRBJ2-7; 10 positions agree with TRBD2. V was pared by 5 bases and J by 6 bases, with 10 bases of the junction left unmatched. The CDR3 has 15 residues. Per the germline V gene, CDR1 is MNHEY and CDR2 is SMNVEV (reference sequence). The CDR3 protein is CASSVTQLAGGEQYF. In DNA form, the CDR3 reads TGTGCCAGCAGTGTAACACAGTTAGCGGGAGGCGAGCAGTACTTC.

The V and J genes are TRBV6-4 and TRBJ2-6, with D unresolved. Germline V CDR1 and CDR2: MRHNA, SNTAGT. The CDR3 length is 14 residues. V dropped 7 bases and J dropped 5 bases, with 12 bases sitting between them. This chain's CDR3 is CASTRQSRANVLTF. CDR3 DNA: TGTGCCAGCACACGACAAAGTCGGGCCAACGTCCTGACTTTC.

CDR3 sequence: CASIDRDFSGNTIYF. The CDR3 region has the DNA TGTGCCAGCATTGACAGGGATTTCTCTGGAAACACCATATATTTT. The chain uses TRBV6-6 and TRBJ1-3; 7 bases fit TRBD1. Trimming at V came to 7 bases and at J to 0 bases, leaving 6 bases not matched to a gene. Germline CDR1 and CDR2: MNHNY and SVGAGI (reference sequence). CDR3 length: 15 amino acids.

J is TRBJ2-1 and V is TRBV13; D is uncertain. The CDR3 has 13 amino acids. Germline CDR1 and CDR2: PRHDT and FYEKMQ (reference sequence). V lost 0 bases, J lost 10 bases, and 10 bases lay in between. The CDR3, as DNA: TGTGCCAGCAGCTTAGGGGCCACCGGGGAGCAGTTCTTC. This codes for CASSLGATGEQFF.

This CDR3 reads CASSMAVSYEQYF. The CDR3 DNA sequence: TGTGCCAGTAGTATGGCCGTCTCCTACGAGCAGTACTTC. The chain is built from TRBV19 and TRBJ2-7, with D hard to call. The CDR3 is made up of 13 amino acids. CDR1 and CDR2 from the germline V gene are LNHDA and SQIVND (reference sequence). The V and J ends lost 3 bases and 0 bases respectively, with 6 bases between them. The full variable domain, its missing parts supplied by reference TRBV19 and TRBJ2-7, is DGGITQSPKYLFRKEGQNVTLSCEQNLNHDAMYWYRQDPGQGLRLIYYSQIVNDFQKGDIAEGYSVSREKKESFPLTVTSAQKNPTAFYLCASSMAVSYEQYFGPGTRLTVT.

This chain uses TRBV29-1 with TRBJ2-1; TRBD1 matches at 7 bases. V was pared by 1 base and J by 2 bases, with 11 bases of the junction left unmatched. Germline-derived CDR1 and CDR2 are SQVTM and ANQGSEA. This CDR3 spans 17 amino acids. CDR3 coding DNA: TGCAGCGTTGAAGTTCATGGGCAGGGGGTTACCTACAATGAGCAGTTCTTC. Amino acid sequence: CSVEVHGQGVTYNEQFF.

The chain is built from TRBV4-3 and TRBJ2-3; D uncertain. V was cut by 2 bases and J by 5 bases, with 8 bases left in between. Germline assignment: CDR1 LGHNA and CDR2 YSLEER. The CDR3 contains 13 residues. CDR3 nucleotides: TGCGCCAGCAGCCAAAATTCGGAAGATACGCAGTATTTT. It encodes CASSQNSEDTQYF.